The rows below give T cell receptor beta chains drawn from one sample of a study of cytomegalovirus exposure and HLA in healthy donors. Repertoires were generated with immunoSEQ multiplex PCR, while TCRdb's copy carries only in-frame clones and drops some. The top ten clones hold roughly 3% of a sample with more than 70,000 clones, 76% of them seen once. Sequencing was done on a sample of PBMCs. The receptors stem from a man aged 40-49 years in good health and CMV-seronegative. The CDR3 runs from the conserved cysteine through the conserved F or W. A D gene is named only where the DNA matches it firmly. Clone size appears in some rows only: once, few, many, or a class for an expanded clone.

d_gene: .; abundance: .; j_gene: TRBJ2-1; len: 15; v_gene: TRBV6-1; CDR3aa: CASSLLMSSYNEQFF; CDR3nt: TGTGCCAGCAGTCTTCTAATGTCCTCCTACAATGAGCAGTTCTTC
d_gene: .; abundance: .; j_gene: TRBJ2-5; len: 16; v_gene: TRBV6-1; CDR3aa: CASSEGFLAAEETQYF; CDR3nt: TGTGCCAGCAGTGAAGGCTTCCTCGCGGCCGAAGAGACCCAGTACTTC
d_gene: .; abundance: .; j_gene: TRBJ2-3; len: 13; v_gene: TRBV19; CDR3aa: CASSVTSTDTQYF; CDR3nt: TGTGCCAGTAGTGTGACTAGCACAGATACGCAGTATTTT
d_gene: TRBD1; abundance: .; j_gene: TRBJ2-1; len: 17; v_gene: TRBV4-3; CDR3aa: CASSQDLQGAEGGEQFF; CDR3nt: TGCGCCAGCAGCCAAGATTTACAGGGGGCCGAGGGTGGTGAGCAGTTCTTC
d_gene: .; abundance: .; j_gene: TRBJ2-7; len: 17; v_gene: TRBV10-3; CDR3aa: CAISELYRRDDSYEQYF; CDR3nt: TGTGCCATCAGTGAGTTATATAGGCGGGACGACTCCTACGAGCAGTACTTC
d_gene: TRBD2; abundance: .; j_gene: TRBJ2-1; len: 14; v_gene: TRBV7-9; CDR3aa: CASSPLAGVNEQFF; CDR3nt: TGTGCCAGCAGCCCCCTAGCGGGGGTAAATGAGCAGTTCTTC
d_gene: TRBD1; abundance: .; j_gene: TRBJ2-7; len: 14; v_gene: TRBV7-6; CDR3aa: CASSPRDSDYEQYF; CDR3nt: TGTGCCAGCAGCCCCAGGGACAGCGACTACGAGCAGTACTTC
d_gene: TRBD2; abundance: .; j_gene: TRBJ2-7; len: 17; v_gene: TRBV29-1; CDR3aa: CSVEVPSGGAARYEQYF; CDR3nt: TGCAGCGTTGAAGTCCCTAGCGGGGGGGCCGCAAGGTACGAGCAGTACTTC
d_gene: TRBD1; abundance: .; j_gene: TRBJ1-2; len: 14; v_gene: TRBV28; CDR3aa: CASRAPGQGYGYTF; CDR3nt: TGTGCCAGCAGAGCTCCGGGACAGGGCTATGGCTACACCTTC
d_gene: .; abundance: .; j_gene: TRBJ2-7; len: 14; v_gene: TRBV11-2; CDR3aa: CASKNQGGPYEQYF; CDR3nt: TGTGCCAGCAAAAACCAGGGAGGACCCTACGAGCAGTACTTC
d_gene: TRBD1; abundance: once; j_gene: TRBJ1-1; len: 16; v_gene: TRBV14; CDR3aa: CASSPYRGPGDTEAFF; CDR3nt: TGTGCCAGCAGCCCCTACAGGGGCCCGGGGGACACTGAAGCTTTCTTT
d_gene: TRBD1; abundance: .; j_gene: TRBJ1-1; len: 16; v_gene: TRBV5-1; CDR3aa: CASSQGGARGDTEAFF; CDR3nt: TGCGCCAGCAGCCAAGGGGGCGCGAGGGGCGACACTGAAGCTTTCTTT
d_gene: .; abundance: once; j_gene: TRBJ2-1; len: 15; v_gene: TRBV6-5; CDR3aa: CASSLMGGIKVEQFF; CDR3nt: TGTGCCAGCAGTCTCATGGGCGGGATTAAGGTTGAGCAGTTCTTC
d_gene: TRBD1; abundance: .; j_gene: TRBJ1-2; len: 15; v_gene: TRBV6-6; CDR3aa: CASSYRTGRNYGYTF; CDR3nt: TGTGCCAGCAGTTACCGGACAGGGAGGAACTATGGCTACACCTTC
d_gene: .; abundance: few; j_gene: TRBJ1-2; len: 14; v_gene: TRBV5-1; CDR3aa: CASSLAAGVGGYTF; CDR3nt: TGCGCCAGCAGCTTGGCCGCAGGGGTAGGAGGCTACACCTTC
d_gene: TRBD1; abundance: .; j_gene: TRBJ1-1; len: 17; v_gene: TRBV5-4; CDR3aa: CASSLGGGQAATSEAFF; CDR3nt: TGTGCCAGCAGCTTGGGAGGAGGACAGGCCGCCACGAGTGAAGCTTTCTTT
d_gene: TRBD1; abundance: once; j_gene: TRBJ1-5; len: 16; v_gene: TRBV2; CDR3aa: CASSPKPTGWHQPQHF; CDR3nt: TGTGCCAGCAGTCCAAAGCCGACAGGGTGGCACCAGCCCCAGCATTTT
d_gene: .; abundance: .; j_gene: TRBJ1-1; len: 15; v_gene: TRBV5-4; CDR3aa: CASSVPGTPNTEAFF; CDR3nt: TGTGCCAGCAGCGTCCCCGGGACACCTAACACTGAAGCTTTCTTT
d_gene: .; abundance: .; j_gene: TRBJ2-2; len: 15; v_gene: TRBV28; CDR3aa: CASSLGASNTGELFF; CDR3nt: TGTGCCAGCAGTTTAGGAGCCTCGAACACCGGGGAGCTGTTTTTT